Listed below are T cell receptor beta chains from one sample, sequenced in a study of OX40 agonist ivuxolimab in advanced cancers. Data came from immunoSEQ multiplex PCR; TCRdb stores just in-frame clones and leaves some out. The table records 42,000 or so clones, about 86% of them present only once. The sample consisted of CD4+ or CD8+ T cells sorted from blood, taken in a trial of the OX40 agonist ivuxolimab. Receptors originate from an adult with an advanced solid tumor such as melanoma, head and neck, liver or kidney cancer. Both conserved end residues are part of each CDR3. Each record gives: CDR3 length, D gene, V gene, J gene, CDR3 protein, CDR3 DNA. A D gene is named only where the DNA matches it firmly.

>14|TRBD2|TRBV15|TRBJ2-7
CATSRVAGAYEQYF
TGTGCCACCAGCAGAGTAGCGGGAGCTTACGAGCAGTACTTC
>13|.|TRBV7-9|TRBJ2-7
CASSSQVSYEQYF
TGTGCCAGCAGCTCCCAGGTTTCCTACGAGCAGTACTTC
>15|.|TRBV7-9|TRBJ2-1
CASSAVQGGLNEQFF
TGTGCCAGCAGCGCCGTCCAGGGGGGTCTCAATGAGCAGTTCTTC
>14|.|TRBV19|TRBJ1-1
CAAHNDRPNGWAFF
TGTGCCGCGCATAACGACAGGCCCAACGGATGGGCTTTCTTT
>14|TRBD1|TRBV5-1|TRBJ2-7
CASSPGTEAYEQYF
TGCGCCAGCAGCCCCGGGACAGAAGCCTACGAGCAGTACTTC
>14|TRBD2|TRBV19|TRBJ2-7
CASSEAGRRYEQYF
TGTGCCAGTAGTGAAGCGGGGCGAAGGTACGAGCAGTACTTC
>15|.|TRBV5-6|TRBJ2-5
CASSLAPGGGETQYF
TGTGCCAGCAGCTTGGCCCCAGGTGGAGGGGAGACCCAGTACTTC
>16|TRBD2|TRBV7-8|TRBJ2-1
CASSHSTSGRYNEQFF
TGTGCCAGCAGCCACTCGACTAGCGGGCGTTACAATGAGCAGTTCTTC
>14|.|TRBV5-1|TRBJ2-5
CASSAGGGQETQYF
TGCGCCAGCAGCGCCGGGGGCGGACAAGAGACCCAGTACTTC
>15|.|TRBV6-1|TRBJ1-1
CASSTGVQPYTEAFF
TGTGCCAGCAGCACCGGTGTACAGCCCTACACTGAAGCTTTCTTT
>13|.|TRBV6-1|TRBJ1-5
CASSLSGSQPQHF
TGTGCCAGCAGTTTGTCGGGCTCTCAGCCCCAGCATTTT
>14|TRBD1|TRBV5-4|TRBJ2-5
CASSMTGGGETQYF
TGTGCCAGCAGCATGACAGGGGGCGGGGAGACCCAGTACTTC
>13|TRBD1|TRBV13|TRBJ1-2
CASRGEGAAGYTF
TGTGCCAGCAGGGGGGAGGGGGCGGCTGGCTACACCTTC
>13|.|TRBV6-5|TRBJ1-5
CASSRTGNQPQHF
TGTGCCAGCAGCAGGACCGGCAATCAGCCCCAGCATTTT